The rows below give T cell receptor beta chains drawn from one sample of a study of OX40 agonist ivuxolimab in advanced cancers. Assay: immunoSEQ multiplex PCR; the TCRdb copy retains only in-frame clones and omits some. The data hold some 72,000 clones, with roughly 90% observed a single time. This specimen was CD4+ or CD8+ T cells sorted from blood, taken in a trial of the OX40 agonist ivuxolimab. The receptors were sampled from an adult with an advanced solid tumor such as melanoma, head and neck, liver or kidney cancer. CDR3s include the opening cysteine and the closing phenylalanine or tryptophan. A D gene is named only where the DNA matches it firmly.

CAISGGVRKFPYEQYF,TRBV10-3,TRBD2,TRBJ2-7
CASGHLQGADTQYF,TRBV19,NA,TRBJ2-3
CASSQESSTPSYEQYF,TRBV4-1,NA,TRBJ2-7
CASSPGLAGGLSSYNEQFF,TRBV5-1,TRBD2,TRBJ2-1
CASSQVPSGTGFYNEQFF,TRBV4-1,TRBD1,TRBJ2-1
CASRGSAVGDTEAFF,TRBV21-1,NA,TRBJ1-1
CASSPYRDGYEQYF,TRBV5-1,NA,TRBJ2-7
CASSLGGTPNYGYTF,TRBV27,NA,TRBJ1-2
CASRTGRGGYEQYF,TRBV2,TRBD2,TRBJ2-7
CASSDSSGGANEQFF,TRBV6-4,TRBD2,TRBJ2-1
CASSLGGPPGYTF,TRBV11-2,NA,TRBJ1-2
CSVENRLSNYGYTF,TRBV29-1,NA,TRBJ1-2
CASSIGGLAVYEQYF,TRBV19,TRBD2,TRBJ2-7
CASSLAQSNYNEQFF,TRBV5-1,NA,TRBJ2-1
CASSASGGYEETQYF,TRBV7-9,TRBD2,TRBJ2-5
CASSLGFGGPYGYTF,TRBV7-9,NA,TRBJ1-2
CASSESPGTASYGYTF,TRBV6-1,TRBD1,TRBJ1-2
CAIRDSYEQYF,TRBV10-3,NA,TRBJ2-7
CASSLLADLEPQHF,TRBV27,NA,TRBJ1-5
CASSLEVKYTEAFF,TRBV11-2,NA,TRBJ1-1
CASSFGTVISETQYF,TRBV13,TRBD1,TRBJ2-5
CASSQEGENTGELFF,TRBV4-1,NA,TRBJ2-2
CASSSSRAAIGGELFF,TRBV7-9,NA,TRBJ2-2
CASSPRAGRGNQPQHF,TRBV7-6,NA,TRBJ1-5
CASSLFGTGELFF,TRBV27,NA,TRBJ2-2
CASSLIPTASEAFF,TRBV4-1,NA,TRBJ1-1
CASSLDVTWEANQPQHF,TRBV7-9,NA,TRBJ1-5
CASRARGPSTDTQYF,TRBV27,NA,TRBJ2-3
CASSINSGELFF,TRBV6-5,NA,TRBJ2-2
CASSLGVAEITDTQYF,TRBV5-1,NA,TRBJ2-3
CASGYGAQETQYF,TRBV27,NA,TRBJ2-5
CASSQGEGSSTDTQYF,TRBV4-3,NA,TRBJ2-3
CASSLTDRGRVYEQYF,TRBV7-2,TRBD1,TRBJ2-7
CASSVGGTPAGDTEAFF,TRBV9,NA,TRBJ1-1
CASSWGQGYGYTF,TRBV19,NA,TRBJ1-2
CASSQDDDRGWESYNEQFF,TRBV4-3,TRBD1,TRBJ2-1
CASSLRLAGGCYEQYF,TRBV21-1,NA,TRBJ2-7
CASRAGGPGNEQFF,TRBV9,TRBD2,TRBJ2-1
CASSGYGYTF,TRBV7-9,NA,TRBJ1-2
CATSKDRGISNEQFF,TRBV15,TRBD1,TRBJ2-1
CASSPDQGGMPNEQFF,TRBV4-2,NA,TRBJ2-1
CASRTGIEKLFF,TRBV2,TRBD1,TRBJ1-4